Each of the 25 T cell receptor beta chains below was sequenced from the same sample in a study of T-cell memory formation after mild COVID-19. TCRdb independently ran MiXCR on the 5' RACE reads; one entry per CDR3 protein. Found here are more than 250,000 distinct CDR3 sequences, roughly 16% of them singletons; the top ten hold 22%. Source material: PBMCs or a T cell subset sorted from them (not recorded which). These TCRs come from a man aged 18 to 30 who had mild COVID-19 (a few samples of this study predate the infection). Cell type and time point are not known.

The chain carries TRBV5-1 and TRBJ2-3, with D possibly TRBD2 on 7 matching bases. V dropped 1 base and J dropped 8 bases, with 23 bases sitting between them. CDR1 is SGHRS, CDR2 YFSETQ, per germline. The CDR3 runs to 17 residues. In DNA form, the CDR3 reads TGCGCCAGCAGCTTGTCGGTCCCGGGGGGCCCCGCAGGTACGCAGTATTTT. Translation gives CASSLSVPGGPAGTQYF. Using reference TRBV5-1 and TRBJ2-3 for the parts outside the CDR3, the full variable domain is KAGVTQTPRYLIKTRGQQVTLSCSPISGHRSVSWYQQTPGQGLQFLFEYFSETQRNKGNFPGRFSGRQFSNSRSEMNVSTLELGDSALYLCASSLSVPGGPAGTQYFGPGTRLTVL.

The chain recombines TRBV12-3 or TRBV12-4 with TRBJ1-6; possibly TRBD1 for D (6 bases). The CDR3 length is 15 residues. Trimming shortened V by 6 bases and J by 7 bases, and 16 bases separated the two germline ends. The CDR3 loop reads CASSSDSLGNSPLHF. The DNA for the CDR3 is TGTGCCAGCAGCTCGGACAGCCTAGGAAATTCACCCCTCCACTTT.

The chain is built from TRBV27 and TRBJ2-3; possibly TRBD1 or TRBD2 for D (6 bases each). CDR3 length equals 14 residues. CDR1 is MNHEY and CDR2 is SMNVEV in the germline V gene (reference sequence). The V and J ends lost 6 bases and 6 bases respectively, with 16 bases between them. Written as DNA, the CDR3 is TGTGCCAGCAGCCCCGTTGGGGGGCGGGATACGCAGTATTTT. It yields the protein CASSPVGGRDTQYF.

This chain joins TRBV9 and TRBJ2-5; either TRBD1 or TRBD2 may supply D (5 bases each). CDR1 and CDR2 (germline): SGDLS, YYNGEE. This CDR3 comprises 14 residues. The V and J ends lost 1 base and 1 base respectively, with 8 bases between them. Here the CDR3 reads CASSVQGPQETQYF. CDR3 in DNA: TGTGCCAGCAGCGTACAGGGACCCCAAGAGACCCAGTACTTC.

The V call is TRBV20-1, the J call TRBJ2-1, with 9 bases fitting TRBD1. The CDR3 contains 12 residues. Trimming at V came to 8 bases and at J to 5 bases, leaving 4 bases not matched to a gene. Germline values: CDR1 DFQATT, CDR2 SNEGSKA (reference sequence). The DNA for the CDR3 is TGCAGTTGGGACAGGGCGAACAATGAGCAGTTCTTC. Translation gives CSWDRANNEQFF.

This clonotype was counted between two and nine times. The J gene is TRBJ2-3, the V gene TRBV20-1, with D maybe TRBD2 (6 bases). Germline V CDR1 and CDR2: DFQATT, SNEGSKA (reference sequence). This CDR3 is built from 13 residues. The CDR3 sequence is CKIAEPSTDTQYF. The DNA for the CDR3 is TGCAAAATAGCGGAACCTAGCACAGATACGCAGTATTTT.

This clonotype has only a few counts. The V and J genes are TRBV7-2 and TRBJ2-5, with D unclear. Germline values: CDR1 SGHTA, CDR2 FQGNSA. CDR3 size: 12 residues. The ends were cut back, 5 bases at V and 1 base at J, with 5 bases in the middle. The CDR3, as DNA: TGTGCCAGCAGCCGCCTCCAAGAGACCCAGTACTTC. As protein: CASSRLQETQYF.

This clonotype was found a few times. V usage is TRBV20-1 and J usage is TRBJ2-3, with 11 bases that match TRBD2. After removal of 2 bases from V and 3 bases from J, the junction contained 10 bases not matched to a gene. The CDR3 covers 17 residues. The V gene's germline CDR1 is DFQATT and CDR2 SNEGSKA (reference sequence). CDR3 protein: CSARLPRLAGGTDTQYF. CDR3 in DNA: TGCAGTGCTAGACTCCCCCGGCTAGCGGGGGGAACAGATACGCAGTATTTT.

CDR3 bases: TGCAGTGCCACCCGACATCCAATGAACACTGAAGCTTTCTTT. Amino acid sequence: CSATRHPMNTEAFF. The J gene is TRBJ1-1, the V gene TRBV20-1; D unresolved. From germline, CDR1 is DFQATT and CDR2 SNEGSKA (reference sequence). The length of the CDR3 is 14 residues. The ends were cut back, 6 bases at V and 0 bases at J, with 14 bases in the middle.

Only a few counts were recorded for this clonotype. The V gene is TRBV5-6, the J gene TRBJ2-1, with TRBD2 identical over 11 bases. Germline assignment: CDR1 SGHDT and CDR2 YYEEEE. CDR3 length: 16 residues. J lost 7 bases, V lost 4 bases, and 10 bases had no gene match. CDR3 protein: CASSQKSGLAVNEQFF. DNA for the CDR3: TGTGCCAGCAGCCAAAAATCGGGACTAGCGGTTAATGAGCAGTTCTTC.

This clonotype has more than one count but fewer than ten. This sequence joins TRBV6-1 and TRBJ1-5; TRBD1 matches at 7 bases. Germline V lookup: CDR1 MNHNS, CDR2 SASEGT. Trimming removed 7 bases from V and 5 bases from J; junction bases left unmatched: 17. The length of the CDR3 is 17 residues. DNA for the CDR3: TGTGCCAGCACCCGCTGGGAGGCAGGGGGTACCTATCAGCCCCAGCATTTT. Translating it yields CASTRWEAGGTYQPQHF.

The chain uses TRBV10-3 and TRBJ2-2; unclear D gene. CDR1 ENHRY and CDR2 SYGVKD come from the germline V gene. Trimming took off 2 bases at V and 2 bases at J, with 0 bases between the two ends. This CDR3 comprises 12 residues. The CDR3 sequence: CAISENTGELFF. Here the CDR3 DNA reads TGTGCCATCAGTGAGAACACCGGGGAGCTGTTTTTT.

This clonotype has only a few counts. This rearrangement joins TRBV12-3 or TRBV12-4 to TRBJ2-7; the match to TRBD1 covers 7 bases. V trimming: 5 bases; J trimming: 3 bases; junction bases outside the gene matches: 4. The length of the CDR3 is 13 residues. The chain's CDR3 is CASSTGAIYEQYV. The DNA for the CDR3 is TGTGCCAGCAGTACAGGGGCGATCTACGAGCAGTACGTC.

This clonotype was counted a few times. V usage is TRBV7-8 and J usage is TRBJ2-7; D gene ambiguous. This CDR3 region has 13 residues. Germline lookup yields CDR1 SGHVS and CDR2 FQNEAQ. V was trimmed by 0 bases and J by 2 bases, leaving 5 bases between them. Written as DNA, the CDR3 is TGTGCCAGCAGCTTAGCGGTTACCTACGAGCAGTACTTC. Encoded protein: CASSLAVTYEQYF.

The V gene is TRBV20-1, the J gene TRBJ2-7; D may match TRBD1 or TRBD2 (6 bases each). Trimming shortened V by 5 bases and J by 2 bases, and 10 bases separated the two germline ends. The CDR3 length is 12 residues. Germline loops: CDR1 DFQATT, CDR2 SNEGSKA (reference sequence). The chain's CDR3 is CSAGGGPYEQYF. In nucleotides, the CDR3 is TGCAGTGCTGGTGGGGGGCCCTACGAGCAGTACTTC.

Here the CDR3 DNA reads TGTGCCAGCACCTATGCGGACAGCTCCACAGATACGCAGTATTTT. Its protein is CASTYADSSTDTQYF. V usage is TRBV11-2 and J usage is TRBJ2-3, with D possibly matching TRBD1 (6 bases). V lost 7 bases and J 2 bases, leaving 16 bases between the germline ends. The CDR3 loop spans 15 amino acids. CDR1 and CDR2 from the germline V gene are SGHAT and FQNNGV.

This clonotype has just a few counts. The chain carries TRBV18 and TRBJ1-1; tentatively, D is TRBD1 (6 bases). The CDR3 is 12 amino acids. The germline gives CDR1 KGHSH, CDR2 LQKENI. Trimming removed 1 base at V and 11 bases at J, with 11 bases between. The DNA of the CDR3 is TGTGCCAGCTCACCACGGCAGGGGTTGGCTTTCTTT. Translation: CASSPRQGLAFF.

This clonotype was observed many times. J is TRBJ2-3 and V is TRBV28; 7 bases fit TRBD2. The CDR3 has 15 amino acids. The junction had 11 bases not matched to a gene; V was cut back by 5 bases and J by 6 bases. CDR1 is MDHEN and CDR2 is SYDVKM in the germline V gene. The CDR3, as DNA: TGTGCCAGCAGTACCTTGGGCGGGGGATCGGATACGCAGTATTTT. Translation gives CASSTLGGGSDTQYF.

The chain has TRBV28 and TRBJ2-7; 9 bases match TRBD1. The CDR3 has 15 amino acids. The junction had 9 bases not matched to a gene; V was cut back by 5 bases and J by 4 bases. Germline-derived CDR1 and CDR2 are MDHEN and SYDVKM. CDR3 protein: CASSERDRVRYEQYV. CDR3 DNA: TGTGCCAGCAGTGAGCGGGACAGGGTTAGGTACGAGCAGTACGTC.

The V and J genes are TRBV6-2 or TRBV6-3 and TRBJ1-5, with D maybe TRBD1 (6 bases). This CDR3 contains 17 residues. The germline V gene has CDR1 MNHEY and CDR2 SVGEGT. V was pared by 2 bases and J by 2 bases, with 16 bases between. Here the CDR3 reads CASSYRGGRVGNQPQHF. The CDR3 DNA is TGTGCCAGCAGTTACAGGGGGGGCCGGGTTGGCAATCAGCCCCAGCATTTT.

The genes are TRBV15 and TRBJ2-7; 10 bases are shared with TRBD2. Germline V gives CDR1 LNHNV, CDR2 YYDKDF (reference sequence). The length of the CDR3 is 15 residues. The ends lost 5 bases at V and 5 bases at J; junction bases unmatched: 9. The CDR3 region is CATSGAAGGGHEQYF. In DNA form, the CDR3 reads TGTGCCACCAGCGGGGCAGCGGGGGGGGGGCACGAGCAGTACTTC.

The rearrangement uses TRBV7-2 and TRBJ1-2; D is possibly TRBD1 (5 bases). Germline V gives CDR1 SGHTA, CDR2 FQGNSA. The CDR3 length is 14 residues. V was shortened by 5 bases and J by 2 bases, with 12 bases between the two germline ends. CDR3 coding DNA: TGTGCCAGCAGCCCAACTGAGGGGAACTATGGCTACACCTTC. This translates into CASSPTEGNYGYTF.

The chain carries TRBV5-5 and TRBJ2-4; D is possibly TRBD2 (5 bases). This CDR3 contains 16 residues. Germline loops: CDR1 SGHKS, CDR2 YYEKEE (reference sequence). Trimming left V 2 bases short and J 0 bases short, with 12 bases between. CDR3: CASSFSWELAKNIQYF. In DNA form, the CDR3 reads TGTGCCAGCAGCTTTAGTTGGGAGCTAGCCAAAAACATTCAGTACTTC.

This clonotype was found a few times. The genes are TRBV29-1 and TRBJ1-2; TRBD1 matches 7 bases. The CDR3 spans 13 residues. The germline CDR1 and CDR2 sequences are SQVTM and ANQGSEA. V lost 6 bases and J lost 14; bases outside the gene matches: 18. The DNA of the CDR3 is TGCAGCGTCGCGACCCCGGTGACAGGGACGGAGACCTTC. Translation gives CSVATPVTGTETF. Drawing the rest from reference TRBV29-1 and TRBJ1-2, the complete variable domain is SAVISQKPSRDICQRGTSLTIQCQVDSQVTMMFWYRQQPGQSLTLIATANQGSEATYESGFVIDKFPISRPNLTFSTLTVSNMSPEDSSIYLCSVATPVTGTETFGSGTRLTVV.

This chain connects TRBV7-9 to TRBJ2-1; D might be TRBD1 (6 bases). Deletions cut 7 bases from V and 7 bases from J, with 14 bases between. The CDR3 spans 13 residues. Germline CDR1 SEHNR, CDR2 FQNEAQ (reference sequence). CDR3 residues: CASISGTKNEQFF. As DNA, the CDR3 is TGTGCCAGCATCTCCGGGACAAAGAATGAGCAGTTCTTC.